What follows are 9 T cell receptor beta chains derived from one specimen sequenced in a study of beta chain features in type 1 diabetes. The study reverse transcribed the entire isolated RNA, so it sequenced expressed TCRB transcripts. Assay used: immunoSEQ multiplex PCR; TCRdb lists only in-frame clones, some missing. The table records roughly 330,000 clones, approximately 11% of them present only once. Specimen: naive CD4+ T cells from blood. These receptors were taken from a woman in her thirties in good health.

This clone was observed a handful of times. The J gene is TRBJ1-2, the V gene TRBV28, with a possible D match to TRBD1 (5 bases). V was clipped by 5 bases and J by 4 bases, with 17 bases between them. Germline CDR1 MDHEN, CDR2 SYDVKM. This CDR3 contains 15 residues. The CDR3 sequence: CASSGRDRTSYGYTF. CDR3 sequence (DNA): TGTGCCAGCAGTGGCCGAGACAGAACATCCTATGGCTACACCTTC.

This chain uses TRBV2 with TRBJ1-5; tentatively, D is TRBD1 (6 bases). The CDR3 contains 15 residues. CDR1 and CDR2 from the germline V gene are SNHLY and FYNNEI. Trimming pared 2 bases from V and 2 bases from J, leaving 10 bases between. This chain's CDR3 is CASSELTGGNQPQHF. DNA for the CDR3: TGTGCCAGCAGTGAATTGACAGGTGGCAATCAGCCCCAGCATTTT. Combining the CDR3 with reference TRBV2 and TRBJ1-5 gives the whole variable domain EPEVTQTPSHQVTQMGQEVILRCVPISNHLYFYWYRQILGQKVEFLVSFYNNEISEKSEIFDDQFSVERPDGSNFTLKIRSTKLEDSAMYFCASSELTGGNQPQHFGDGTRLSIL.

This clone showed up just a few times. This chain uses TRBV6-5 with TRBJ1-5; D call uncertain. This CDR3 comprises 13 residues. Trimming pared 7 bases from V and 2 bases from J, leaving 9 bases between. Germline V gives CDR1 MNHEY, CDR2 SVGAGI. In DNA, the CDR3 is TGTGCCAGCAAAGACGGGGGCAATCAGCCCCAGCATTTT. Its translation: CASKDGGNQPQHF.

The chain recombines TRBV4-1 with TRBJ2-3; D not resolved. Germline V gene data show CDR1 as MGHRA and CDR2 as YSYEKL. Deletions cut 5 bases from V and 0 bases from J, with 12 bases between. The CDR3 runs 15 residues. The CDR3 nucleotides read TGCGCCAGCAGCTCTGACTGGATTAGCACAGATACGCAGTATTTT. This encodes CASSSDWISTDTQYF.

This clone was observed a handful of times. The gene calls are TRBV7-6 and TRBJ2-1; TRBD2 agrees at 12 bases. The germline gives CDR1 SGHVS, CDR2 FNYEAQ. This CDR3 has 17 residues. The junction had 9 bases not matched to a gene; V was cut back by 5 bases and J by 4 bases. The CDR3 protein is CASSTRTSGVLYNEQFF. CDR3 DNA: TGTGCCAGCAGCACCCGGACTAGCGGGGTCCTTTACAATGAGCAGTTCTTC.

The chain employs TRBV6-5 and TRBJ1-1, with D maybe TRBD1 (6 bases). Germline V gene data show CDR1 as MNHEY and CDR2 as SVGAGI. The V and J ends lost 2 bases and 1 base respectively, with 8 bases between them. The CDR3 is made up of 14 amino acids. CDR3 bases: TGTGCCAGCAGTTACAGGGGGTCGAACACTGAAGCTTTCTTT. Its protein product is CASSYRGSNTEAFF.

The V call is TRBV7-3, the J call TRBJ2-7; no clear D. The germline CDR1 and CDR2 sequences are SGHTA and FQGTGA. The CDR3 loop spans 12 amino acids. The ends were cut back, 5 bases at V and 0 bases at J, with 5 bases in the middle. The CDR3 nucleotides are TGTGCCAGCAGCCCGGGCTCCTACGAGCAGTACTTC. Amino acids: CASSPGSYEQYF. Full variable domain (remainder filled in from reference TRBV7-3 and TRBJ2-7): GAGVSQTPSNKVTEKGKYVELRCDPISGHTALYWYRQSLGQGPEFLIYFQGTGAADDSGLPNDRFFAVRPEGSVSTLKIQRTERGDSAVYLCASSPGSYEQYFGPGTRLTVT.

This clone has only a few counts. The same CDR3 is also encoded by other DNA sequences in this sample. The rearrangement joins TRBV18 to TRBJ2-5, with TRBD2 matching over 12 bases. The J segment lost 3 bases and the V segment lost 3 bases, leaving 2 bases of the junction unmatched. This CDR3 has 15 amino acids. Germline-derived CDR1 and CDR2 are KGHSH and LQKENI. The CDR3 protein is CASSPRLAGEETQYF. CDR3 DNA: TGTGCCAGCTCACCCAGACTAGCGGGAGAAGAGACCCAGTACTTC.

This clone showed up just a few times. The rearrangement links TRBV28 to TRBJ1-6; D not resolved. V lost 7 bases to trimming and J lost 9 bases, with 13 bases between them. There are 13 residues in the CDR3. The germline gives CDR1 MDHEN, CDR2 SYDVKM. The CDR3 loop is CASNWEGSSPLHF. The DNA of the CDR3 is TGTGCCAGCAACTGGGAGGGAAGTTCACCCCTCCACTTT.